These T cell receptor beta chains were read from a single sample in a study of T cells after yellow fever vaccination. MiXCR, run by TCRdb on the 5' RACE reads, gives a single entry per CDR3 protein. This table has about 320,000 distinct CDR3 sequences, approximately 12% appearing once. The sequencing here drew on CD4+ T cells sorted from PBMCs, taken 45 days after the yellow fever booster vaccination. These receptors all stem from a man in his late teens or twenties who received the YFV17D yellow fever vaccine. CDR3s include the opening cysteine and the closing phenylalanine or tryptophan. D genes are given only for firm matches. Not every row has a clone size; where given, it reads once, few, many or a size class.

TRBV12-3/TRBV12-4	TRBJ1-5	TRBD1	.	CASSFDRGGSVNQPQHF	TGTGCCAGCAGTTTTGACAGGGGCGGGTCGGTCAATCAGCCCCAGCATTTT
TRBV5-1	TRBJ2-1	.	once	CASSSGSTTEQFF	TGCGCCAGCAGCTCGGGGTCTACTACTGAGCAGTTCTTC
TRBV4-3	TRBJ1-5	TRBD1	.	CASSQAQGHYQPQHF	TGCGCCAGCAGCCAAGCACAGGGGCATTATCAGCCCCAGCATTTT
TRBV4-3	TRBJ2-2	.	few	CASSQEWGAGELFF	TGCGCCAGCAGCCAAGAATGGGGGGCCGGGGAGCTGTTTTTT
TRBV27	TRBJ2-5	.	.	CASPSPGGMQETQYF	TGTGCCAGCCCCTCCCCAGGGGGGATGCAAGAGACCCAGTACTTC
TRBV6-5	TRBJ2-5	.	many	CASSYSNPAGGIKETQYF	TGTGCCAGCAGTTACTCGAATCCGGCAGGGGGGATTAAGGAGACCCAGTACTTC
TRBV24-1	TRBJ2-3	.	few	CATSDFTRSTDTQYF	TGTGCCACCAGTGATTTTACGAGAAGCACAGATACGCAGTATTTT
TRBV29-1	TRBJ2-3	TRBD1	.	CSVGDRGLNTQYF	TGCAGCGTTGGGGACAGGGGGCTGAATACGCAGTATTTT
TRBV20-1	TRBJ2-1	.	few	CSARDQAGGGYNEQFF	TGCAGTGCTAGAGATCAAGCGGGTGGGGGCTACAATGAGCAGTTCTTC
TRBV30	TRBJ1-1	.	few	CAWSVEVNTEAFF	TGTGCCTGGAGTGTCGAAGTGAACACTGAAGCTTTCTTT
TRBV7-8	TRBJ2-1	TRBD1	.	CASSRDRVKGEQFF	TGTGCCAGCAGCCGGGACAGGGTTAAGGGTGAGCAGTTCTTC
TRBV3-1	TRBJ2-1	.	many	CASSPDGHYNEQFF	TGTGCCAGCAGCCCGGATGGACATTACAATGAGCAGTTCTTC
TRBV10-2	TRBJ1-4	.	many	CASSAVGGRGGEKLFF	TGCGCCAGCAGTGCGGTAGGAGGGCGAGGAGGGGAAAAACTGTTTTTT
TRBV15	TRBJ2-5	.	many	CATSNPKETQYF	TGTGCCACCAGCAATCCAAAAGAGACCCAGTACTTC
TRBV4-2	TRBJ2-3	.	few	CASSQSNSADTQYF	TGTGCCAGCAGCCAATCGAATTCCGCCGATACGCAGTATTTT
TRBV7-2	TRBJ2-1	.	.	CASSFAFAYYNEQFF	TGTGCCAGCAGCTTCGCTTTCGCCTACTACAATGAGCAGTTCTTC
TRBV24-1	TRBJ2-1	TRBD2	.	CATSEPSGGDNEQFF	TGTGCCACCAGTGAACCTAGCGGGGGAGACAATGAGCAGTTCTTC
TRBV6-1	TRBJ1-1	.	.	CASMLDGNTEAFF	TGTGCCAGCATGCTGGACGGAAACACTGAAGCTTTCTTT
TRBV7-2	TRBJ1-6	TRBD1	many	CASSLGQTNSPLHF	TGTGCCAGCAGCCTGGGACAGACAAATTCACCCCTCCACTTT
TRBV6-1	TRBJ2-7	.	.	CASSEGAIGSF	TGTGCCAGCAGTGAAGGGGCCATCGGGTCCTTC
TRBV3-2	TRBJ2-5	.	.	CASSQEGPRGSVNQETQYF	TGTGCCAGCAGCCAAGAGGGGCCCAGGGGTTCGGTCAATCAAGAGACCCAGTACTTC
TRBV5-1	TRBJ1-3	.	.	CASSGGSGMQGNTIYF	TGCGCCAGCAGCGGCGGAAGTGGGATGCAGGGAAACACCATATATTTT
TRBV6-5	TRBJ2-3	.	few	CASSAQGTSTDTQYF	TGTGCCAGCAGCGCACAGGGGACTAGCACAGATACGCAGTATTTT
TRBV20-1	TRBJ2-3	.	many	CSAGTDTQYF	TGCAGTGCTGGCACAGATACGCAGTATTTT
TRBV6-5	TRBJ1-3	.	.	CASSRGRGNTIYF	TGTGCCAGCTCTCGGGGCCGTGGAAACACCATATATTTT
TRBV4-2	TRBJ2-4	TRBD2	.	CASSRGLAGGLVDIQYF	TGTGCCAGCAGCCGGGGACTAGCGGGGGGGCTTGTGGACATTCAGTACTTC
TRBV7-3	TRBJ2-5	.	.	CASSRSGVQETQYF	TGTGCCAGCAGCCGTTCGGGGGTACAAGAGACCCAGTACTTC
TRBV7-9	TRBJ1-4	.	.	CASSIKGTGGEKLFF	TGTGCCAGCAGTATCAAGGGCACCGGGGGAGAAAAACTGTTTTTT
TRBV12-3/TRBV12-4	TRBJ2-1	TRBD2	few	CASRASGLAGGADYNEQFF	TGTGCCAGCAGGGCTTCGGGACTAGCGGGGGGGGCGGATTACAATGAGCAGTTCTTC